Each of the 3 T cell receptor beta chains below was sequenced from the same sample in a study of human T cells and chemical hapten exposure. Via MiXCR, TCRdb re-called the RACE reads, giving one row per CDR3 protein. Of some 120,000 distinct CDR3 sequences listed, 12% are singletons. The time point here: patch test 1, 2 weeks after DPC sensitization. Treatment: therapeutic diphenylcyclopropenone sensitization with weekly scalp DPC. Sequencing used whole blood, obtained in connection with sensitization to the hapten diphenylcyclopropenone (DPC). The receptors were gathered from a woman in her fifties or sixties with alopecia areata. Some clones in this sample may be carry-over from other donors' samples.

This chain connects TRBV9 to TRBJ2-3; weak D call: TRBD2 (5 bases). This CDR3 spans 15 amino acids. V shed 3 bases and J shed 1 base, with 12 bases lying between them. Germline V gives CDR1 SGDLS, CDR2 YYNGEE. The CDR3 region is CASSETGFRTDTQYF. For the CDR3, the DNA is TGTGCCAGCAGCGAAACGGGGTTCCGCACAGATACGCAGTATTTT.

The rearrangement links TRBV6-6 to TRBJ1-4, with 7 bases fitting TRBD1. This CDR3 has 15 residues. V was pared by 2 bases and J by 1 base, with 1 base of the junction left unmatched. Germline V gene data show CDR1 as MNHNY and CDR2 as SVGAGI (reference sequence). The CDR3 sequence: CASSYPGGTNEKLFF. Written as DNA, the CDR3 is TGTGCCAGCAGTTACCCAGGGGGAACTAATGAAAAACTGTTTTTT.

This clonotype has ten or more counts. CDR3 DNA: TGTGCCAGCAGTTCCCACCCCACTAGCGGGGGGTCAGAGACCCAGTACTTC. Translation: CASSSHPTSGGSETQYF. V is TRBV6-2 or TRBV6-3 and J is TRBJ2-5; 12 bases are a match to TRBD2. Germline CDR1 and CDR2: MNHEY and SVGEGT. Trimming at V came to 4 bases and at J to 4 bases, leaving 10 bases not matched to a gene. The CDR3 spans 17 residues.